This TCR beta chain was captured in a study of shared clonotypes between healthy human individuals. Every immunoSEQ plate was one replicate of a subset's evenly spread DNA. Libraries were prepared by immunoSEQ multiplex PCR; TCRdb keeps only in-frame clonotypes and omits some of them. The sample lists 550,000 to 850,000 clones, around 74% occurring once. V gave up 1 base and J gave up 6 bases, with 16 bases separating them. CDR3 size: 15 residues. Germline V gives CDR1 SGHVS, CDR2 FQNEAQ. Specimen: memory CD4+ T cells sorted from blood. Specified subset: CD45RA-negative fraction. The rearrangement joins TRBV7-8 to TRBJ2-7; no firm D call. The receptor was isolated from a woman between 25 and 40 years old in good health. This CDR3 reads CASSLEWIRGSEQYF. The CDR3 bases are TGTGCCAGCAGCTTAGAGTGGATTAGAGGCTCCGAGCAGTACTTC. Variable domain in full (rest from reference TRBV7-8 and TRBJ2-7): GAGVSQSPRYKVAKRGQDVALRCDPISGHVSLFWYQQALGQGPEFLTYFQNEAQLDKSGLPSDRFFAERPEGSVSTLKIQRTQQEDSAVYLCASSLEWIRGSEQYFGPGTRLTVT.